The T cell receptor (beta chain) under discussion was sequenced for a study of cytotoxic CD8 clonotypes in ibrutinib-treated CLL. Overall study results and limits: Clonality increased at ibrutinib response and stayed stable in sustained remission. At progression, however, it fell back toward baseline. Baseline clonality, higher than in age-matched healthy donors, tracked circulating CD8+ T-cell counts.

Profiling relied on immunoSEQ multiplex PCR, and the TCRdb table lists in-frame clones only, not all of them. The sample carries some 14,000 clones, roughly 70% recorded once. For TCR beta libraries, roughly 2 micrograms of genomic DNA were obtained from cryopreserved PBMCs. V dropped 6 bases and J dropped 3 bases, with 12 bases sitting between them. The CDR3 has 13 amino acids. CDR1 and CDR2 (germline): SGHRS, YFSETQ. Concerning this clone: The antigen remains undetermined.

This sequence originates from a human donor with chronic lymphocytic leukemia. The sequences come from PBMCs, collected before ibrutinib treatment. The chain is built from TRBV5-1 and TRBJ2-5; D gene ambiguous. This CDR3 reads CASTRPGEETQYF. The CDR3 coding sequence is TGCGCCAGCACGCGGCCTGGGGAAGAGACCCAGTACTTC.